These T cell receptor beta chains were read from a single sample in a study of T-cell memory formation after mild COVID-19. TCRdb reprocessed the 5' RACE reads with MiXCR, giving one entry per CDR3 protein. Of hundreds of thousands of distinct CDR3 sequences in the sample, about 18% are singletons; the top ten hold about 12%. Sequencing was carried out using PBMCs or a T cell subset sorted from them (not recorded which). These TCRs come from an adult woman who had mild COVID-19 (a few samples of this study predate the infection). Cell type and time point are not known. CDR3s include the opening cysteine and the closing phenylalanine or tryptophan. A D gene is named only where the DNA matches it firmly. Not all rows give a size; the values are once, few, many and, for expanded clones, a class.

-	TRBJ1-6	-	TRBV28	TGTGCCAGCAGTTTAACGGGGGGGGCCGGTAATTCACCCCTCCACTTT	CASSLTGGAGNSPLHF
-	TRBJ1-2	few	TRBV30	TGTGCCTGGAGTGTAGGGGTTCTGACTTCCTTC	CAWSVGVLTSF
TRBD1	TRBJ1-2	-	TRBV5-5	TGTGCCAGCAGCTATCCCACAGGGGAAATCGGCTATGGCTACACCTTC	CASSYPTGEIGYGYTF
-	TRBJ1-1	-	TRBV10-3	TGTGCCATCGGACCGTTAAAGGGGGAAGCTTTCTTT	CAIGPLKGEAFF
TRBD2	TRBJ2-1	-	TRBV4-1	TGCGCCAGCAGCCAAGTTAGCGGGAGGGACTACAATGAGCAGTTCTTC	CASSQVSGRDYNEQFF
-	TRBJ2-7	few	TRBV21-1	TGTGCCAGCAGCATCTTGGAGGAGCTCCCATACGAGCAGTACTTC	CASSILEELPYEQYF
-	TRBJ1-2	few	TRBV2	TGTGCCAGCAGATCGGGGGTCACTAACTATGGCTACACCTTC	CASRSGVTNYGYTF
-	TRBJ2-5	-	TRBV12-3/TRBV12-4	TGTGCCAGCAGTTGGATTGCTCTCCAAGAGACCCAGTACTTC	CASSWIALQETQYF
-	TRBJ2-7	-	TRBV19	TGTGCCAGTAGTATAGGCGGAGCCGGTGGGTACGAGCAGTACTTC	CASSIGGAGGYEQYF
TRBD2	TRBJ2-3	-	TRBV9	TGTGCCAGCAGCAAATTAGCGGGATTCTATACGCAGTATTTT	CASSKLAGFYTQYF
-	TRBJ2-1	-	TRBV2	TGTGCCAGCAGTGAATCTCGTTGGCCCCGTTTCGACTCCTACAATGAGCAGTTCTTC	CASSESRWPRFDSYNEQFF
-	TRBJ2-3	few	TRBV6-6	TGTGCCAGCAGTTACTCGACGAAGGGCACAGATACGCAGTATTTT	CASSYSTKGTDTQYF
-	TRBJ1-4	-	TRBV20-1	TGCAGTGCTAGGTCCCCGGGACCCCCTAATGAAAAACTGTTTTTT	CSARSPGPPNEKLFF
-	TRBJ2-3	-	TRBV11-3	TGTGCCAGCAGCTTAGGAGGGGGGACCCCAGATACGCAGTATTTT	CASSLGGGTPDTQYF
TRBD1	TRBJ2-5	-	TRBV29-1	TGCAGCATCGGGACAGGGATCCGAGTGAAGACCCAGTACTTC	CSIGTGIRVKTQYF
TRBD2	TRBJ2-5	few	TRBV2	TGTGCCAGCAGGTGGAGCGGGAGTCAAGAGACCCAGTACTTC	CASRWSGSQETQYF
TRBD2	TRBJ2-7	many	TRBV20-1	TGCAGTGCTAGAGATATGCGGGGGGACTACGAGCAGTACTTC	CSARDMRGDYEQYF
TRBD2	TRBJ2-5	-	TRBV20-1	TGCAGTGCCCAACCCGGGGGGAATGGGGGAGAGACCCAGTACTTC	CSAQPGGNGGETQYF
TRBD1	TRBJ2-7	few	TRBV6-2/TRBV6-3	TGTGCCAGCAGTTACCCACCCTTCGGCCCCGGACAGGACGAGCAGTACTTC	CASSYPPFGPGQDEQYF
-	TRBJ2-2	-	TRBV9	TGTGCCAGCAGCGTAGTATGGGGTAACGGGGAGCTGTTTTTT	CASSVVWGNGELFF
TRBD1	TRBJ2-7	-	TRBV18	TGTGCCAGCTCACCACGGGCAGGGGGTTCCTCCTACGAGCAGTACTTC	CASSPRAGGSSYEQYF
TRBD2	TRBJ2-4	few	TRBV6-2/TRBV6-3	TGTGCCAGCAGCCCCCCGGGACTAGCGTCCTTTTCGGACAAAAACATTCAGTACTTC	CASSPPGLASFSDKNIQYF
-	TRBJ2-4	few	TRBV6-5	TGTGCCAGCAGTTACTCGGGGCAGCCCCTCGACATTCAGTACTTC	CASSYSGQPLDIQYF
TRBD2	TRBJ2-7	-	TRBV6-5	TGTGCCAGCAGTTACACGGGGGGACCCTACGAGCAGTACTTC	CASSYTGGPYEQYF
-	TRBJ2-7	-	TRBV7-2	TGTGCCAGCAGTTTTTCGACCCCCTCGTACGAGCAGTACTTC	CASSFSTPSYEQYF
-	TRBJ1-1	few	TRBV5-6	TGTGCCAGCAGAACAGGGTTTCCGCCGTCCGGAGCTTTCTTT	CASRTGFPPSGAFF
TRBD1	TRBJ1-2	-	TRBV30	TGTGCCTGGAGTGTACTCGTAGGGGGCACATATGGCTACACCTTC	CAWSVLVGGTYGYTF
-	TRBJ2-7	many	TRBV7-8	TGTGCCTGCGGACAGTCCTACGAGCAGTACTTC	CACGQSYEQYF
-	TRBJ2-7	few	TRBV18	TGTGCCAGCTCACCACAGGGGCGGGCAAGCTACGAGCAGTACTTC	CASSPQGRASYEQYF
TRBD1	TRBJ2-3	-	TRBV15	TGTGCCACCAGCACCTCAGGGGGCGTAGGAGATACGCAGTATTTT	CATSTSGGVGDTQYF
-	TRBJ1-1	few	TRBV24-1	TGTGCCACCAGTGATGGACTGAACACTGAAGCTTTCTTT	CATSDGLNTEAFF
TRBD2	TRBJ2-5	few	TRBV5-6	TGTGCCAGCAGCGTAGAAGGGCTAGCGGGGGTCAGGGCCCAGTACTTC	CASSVEGLAGVRAQYF
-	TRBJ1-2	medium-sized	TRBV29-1	TGCAGCGCTGGAACAGGGATTCACTATGGCTACACCTTC	CSAGTGIHYGYTF
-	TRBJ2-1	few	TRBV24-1	TGTGCCACCAGTGATGTGGGGACGGGACCCCGGCAGTTCTTC	CATSDVGTGPRQFF
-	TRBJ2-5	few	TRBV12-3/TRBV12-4	TGTGCCAGCAGCTCAGGGTGGTCGGAGACCCAGTACTTC	CASSSGWSETQYF
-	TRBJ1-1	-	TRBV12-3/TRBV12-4	TGTGCCAGCAGTTTGACAGGCCGGGTAACTGAAGCTTTCTTT	CASSLTGRVTEAFF
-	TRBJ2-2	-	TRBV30	TGTGCCTGGAGTGTAGGGGGGAACACCGGGGAGCTGTTTTTT	CAWSVGGNTGELFF
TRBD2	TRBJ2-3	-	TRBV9	TGTGCCAGCAGCGTAGTTACGGGAGGGAATACGCAGTATTTT	CASSVVTGGNTQYF
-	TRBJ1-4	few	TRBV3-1	TGTGCCAGCAGCCACCCAGACAGAAGCAATGAAAAACTGTTTTTT	CASSHPDRSNEKLFF
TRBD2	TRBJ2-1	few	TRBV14	TGTGCCAGCAGCCTCCTTATGGGCGGGGGCTACAATGAGCAGTTCTTC	CASSLLMGGGYNEQFF
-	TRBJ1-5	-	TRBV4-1	TGCGCCAGCAGCCAAGTGGGGGGTCAGCCCCAGCATTTT	CASSQVGGQPQHF
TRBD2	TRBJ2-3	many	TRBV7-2	TGTGCCAGCAGCCCGAGGGCGGCTAGCGGGAGGGCCGGCGCAGATACGCAGTATTTT	CASSPRAASGRAGADTQYF
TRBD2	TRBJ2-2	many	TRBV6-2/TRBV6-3	TGTGCCGGCTCCCGGACTAGCCGCTTTGACGGGGAGCTGTTTTTT	CAGSRTSRFDGELFF
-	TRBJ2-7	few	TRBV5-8	TGTGCCAGCAGCTTGGCCCCTCGGGGGGCGATTTCCTACGAGCAGTACTTC	CASSLAPRGAISYEQYF
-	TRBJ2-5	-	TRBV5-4	TGTGCCAGCAGCTTGGTGGGTGGAGGGGGTGCGGAGACCCAGTACTTC	CASSLVGGGGAETQYF